Following are 27 T cell receptor beta chains from one sample sequenced in a study of blood T cell repertoires in COVID-19. TCRdb's table, derived via immunoSEQ multiplex PCR, lists solely in-frame clones and lacks some. In the table there are approximately 290,000 clones, 80% to 85% of which are singletons. The sequenced material came from peripheral blood. All receptors come from an older person with COVID-19, enrolled during active disease.

V and J are TRBV10-2 and TRBJ2-1, with a tentative D call TRBD2 (5 bases). Trimming removed 5 bases from V and 3 bases from J, with 8 bases in between. The CDR3 totals 13 residues. Germline-derived CDR1 and CDR2 are WSHSY and SAAADI. CDR3 in amino acids: CASSYSDYNEQFF. CDR3 nucleotides: TGCGCCAGCAGTTATAGCGACTACAATGAGCAGTTCTTC.

The CDR3: CASSYGTSLSEQYF. The CDR3 DNA reads TGCGCCAGCAGCTACGGGACATCGCTTAGCGAGCAGTACTTC. The chain carries TRBV5-1 and TRBJ2-7, with D possibly matching TRBD1 (6 bases). This CDR3 spans 14 amino acids. Trimming took off 3 bases at V and 6 bases at J, with 16 bases between the two ends. Germline assignment: CDR1 SGHRS and CDR2 YFSETQ.

The V and J genes are TRBV19 and TRBJ1-2, with 9 bases matching TRBD1. Trimming took 5 bases from V and 8 from J; bases not matched to a gene: 9. This CDR3 contains 14 residues. The germline V gene encodes CDR1 LNHDA and CDR2 SQIVND (reference sequence). The CDR3 here is CASSADRGLSGYTF. The CDR3, as DNA: TGTGCCAGTAGTGCGGACAGGGGATTATCCGGCTACACCTTC.

In DNA form, the CDR3 reads TGTGCCAGCAGCTCGCCGGGTATATATCAGCCCCAGCATTTT. Translating gives CASSSPGIYQPQHF. The V gene is TRBV7-2, the J gene TRBJ1-5, with D unclear. CDR3 length: 14 amino acids. Germline lookup yields CDR1 SGHTA and CDR2 FQGNSA. The V end lost 4 bases, the J end lost 5 bases, and 12 bases lay between the germline ends.

The chain couples TRBV6-2 or TRBV6-3 to TRBJ2-6, with 9 bases matching TRBD2. After removal of 5 bases from V and 0 bases from J, the junction contained 8 bases not matched to a gene. Germline lookup yields CDR1 MNHEY and CDR2 SVGEGT. This CDR3 comprises 18 residues. The CDR3 protein is CASSPTSGIVSGANVLTF. CDR3 DNA sequence: TGTGCCAGCAGTCCGACTAGCGGAATCGTCTCTGGGGCCAACGTCCTGACTTTC.

The chain is built from TRBV5-1 and TRBJ1-6; a possible D gene is TRBD1 (6 bases). The CDR3 runs 14 residues. CDR1 is SGHRS, CDR2 YFSETQ, per germline. Trimming removed 4 bases at V and 6 bases at J, with 11 bases between. The CDR3 coding sequence is TGCGCCAGCAGCCCGGACAGACCTAATTCACCCCTCCACTTT. This translates into CASSPDRPNSPLHF. The full variable domain, with the rest looked up from reference TRBV5-1 and TRBJ1-6, is KAGVTQTPRYLIKTRGQQVTLSCSPISGHRSVSWYQQTPGQGLQFLFEYFSETQRNKGNFPGRFSGRQFSNSRSEMNVSTLELGDSALYLCASSPDRPNSPLHFGNGTRLTVT.

Concerning this clone: Other DNA sequences in this specimen translate into the identical CDR3. This sequence joins TRBV5-4 and TRBJ1-3; 8 bases line up with TRBD1. CDR1 SGHNT and CDR2 YYREEE come from the germline V gene (reference sequence). V gave up 4 bases and J gave up 5 bases; unmatched junction bases: 5. CDR3 length equals 14 residues. DNA of the CDR3: TGTGCCAGCAGCCCCGGACAGGGCCGAAACACCATATATTTT. Its translation is CASSPGQGRNTIYF.

This chain links TRBV11-3 with TRBJ2-3, with D possibly TRBD1 on 5 matching bases. V was cut by 3 bases and J by 2 bases, with 9 bases left in between. The CDR3 has 14 amino acids. Germline lookup yields CDR1 SGHNT and CDR2 YENEEA. CDR3 in amino acids: CASSLLGATDTQYF. For the CDR3, the DNA is TGTGCCAGCAGCTTGTTAGGGGCCACAGATACGCAGTATTTT.

V and J are TRBV6-1 and TRBJ1-2; TRBD1 is a possible D gene (6 bases). V lost 3 bases and J lost 5, with 16 bases in between. The CDR3 totals 15 residues. CDR1 and CDR2 from the germline V gene are MNHNS and SASEGT. The CDR3 spells CASSELLTGSYGYTF. In nucleotides, the CDR3 is TGTGCCAGCAGTGAGCTACTGACAGGTAGTTATGGCTACACCTTC.

The chain combines TRBV29-1 with TRBJ1-2, with TRBD1 identical over 9 bases. CDR1 is SQVTM and CDR2 is ANQGSEA in the germline V gene. V trimming: 0 bases; J trimming: 4 bases; junction bases outside the gene matches: 9. The CDR3 has 16 residues. As DNA, the CDR3 is TGCAGCGTTGAAGATTTACAGGGGGCGGCCCCCTATGGCTACACCTTC. Translation gives CSVEDLQGAAPYGYTF.

The CDR3 loop reads CASSLAVPYGYTF. CDR3 nucleotides: TGCGCCAGCAGCTTGGCGGTCCCCTATGGCTACACCTTC. The chain recombines TRBV5-1 with TRBJ1-2; D ambiguous. Germline lookup yields CDR1 SGHRS and CDR2 YFSETQ. This CDR3 is built from 13 residues. V was pared by 0 bases and J by 4 bases, with 7 bases between.

This clone was seen a few times. The gene calls are TRBV28 and TRBJ1-5, with D perhaps TRBD1 (5 bases). V gave up 6 bases and J gave up 0 bases, with 21 bases separating them. The V gene's germline CDR1 is MDHEN and CDR2 SYDVKM. This CDR3 has 18 residues. CDR3 DNA: TGTGCCAGCAGGCCCGGCGGGATGGGGCGGGATAGCAATCAGCCCCAGCATTTT. This sequence encodes CASRPGGMGRDSNQPQHF.

The V gene is TRBV5-4, the J gene TRBJ2-5, with D possibly being TRBD1 (6 bases). Germline CDR1 is SGHNT and CDR2 is YYREEE (reference sequence). V was shortened by 4 bases and J by 1 base, with 11 bases between the two germline ends. CDR3 length equals 14 residues. CDR3 residues: CASSRQTGQETQYF. The CDR3 nucleotides read TGTGCCAGCAGCCGACAGACAGGCCAAGAGACCCAGTACTTC.

The chain carries TRBV7-3 and TRBJ2-1, with D unclear. Looked up from germline, CDR1 is SGHTA and CDR2 is FQGTGA. The CDR3 spans 14 residues. Trimming removed 2 bases at V and 6 bases at J, with 11 bases between. In nucleotides, the CDR3 is TGTGCCAGCAGCTTAGGCCCCAGTCTCAATGAGCAGTTCTTC. Amino acid sequence: CASSLGPSLNEQFF.

The CDR3 DNA sequence: TGTGCCAGCAGCAAAGGGCAGGGGGTGGGCGAGCAGTACTTC. Its protein product is CASSKGQGVGEQYF. J is TRBJ2-7 and V is TRBV2, with 7 bases aligning to TRBD1. Germline loops: CDR1 SNHLY, CDR2 FYNNEI. The V and J ends lost 6 bases and 6 bases, in that order; junction bases with no gene match: 11. This CDR3 region has 14 residues. Combining the CDR3 with reference TRBV2 and TRBJ2-7 gives the whole variable domain EPEVTQTPSHQVTQMGQEVILRCVPISNHLYFYWYRQILGQKVEFLVSFYNNEISEKSEIFDDQFSVERPDGSNFTLKIRSTKLEDSAMYFCASSKGQGVGEQYFGPGTRLTVT.

This clone was detected only a few times. The rearrangement links TRBV5-1 to TRBJ1-4; TRBD1 matches 8 bases. Germline lookup yields CDR1 SGHRS and CDR2 YFSETQ. The CDR3 is 15 residues long. V gave up 3 bases and J gave up 7 bases; unmatched junction bases: 8. The DNA of the CDR3 is TGCGCCAGCAGCTCCAACAGGGGGGAGACTGAAAAACTGTTTTTT. It translates to CASSSNRGETEKLFF.

The rearrangement uses TRBV9 and TRBJ2-7, with TRBD2 matching over 9 bases. Germline assignment: CDR1 SGDLS and CDR2 YYNGEE. V lost 0 bases, J lost 3 bases, and 4 bases stayed unmatched. The CDR3 covers 15 residues. The CDR3 bases are TGTGCCAGCAGCGTAGGCGGGAGGGCCGTCTACGAGCAGTACTTC. Its translation is CASSVGGRAVYEQYF.

The chain links TRBV9 to TRBJ1-1; no clear D. This CDR3 has 14 amino acids. Looked up from germline, CDR1 is SGDLS and CDR2 is YYNGEE. Trimming stripped 3 bases from V and 1 base from J, with 10 bases between. The CDR3 here is CASSAGLWNTEAFF. Here the CDR3 DNA reads TGTGCCAGCAGCGCCGGTTTATGGAACACTGAAGCTTTCTTT.

This clone has more than one count but fewer than ten. The V gene is TRBV28, the J gene TRBJ1-5; no clear D. V was clipped by 2 bases and J by 6 bases, with 8 bases between them. The V gene's germline CDR1 is MDHEN and CDR2 SYDVKM. The length of the CDR3 is 13 residues. CDR3 DNA sequence: TGTGCCAGCAGTTTAACCGGGTTTCAGCCCCAGCATTTT. Translating it yields CASSLTGFQPQHF.

This chain's CDR3 is CASSFRGGVTDTQYF. The CDR3 nucleotides are TGTGCCAGCAGTTTCCGGGGCGGGGTCACAGATACGCAGTATTTT. The V call is TRBV27, the J call TRBJ2-3; D perhaps matches TRBD2 (6 bases). V was cut by 3 bases and J by 2 bases, with 12 bases left in between. Germline values: CDR1 MNHEY, CDR2 SMNVEV (reference sequence). The CDR3 runs 15 residues.

V and J are TRBV29-1 and TRBJ2-1; 7 nucleotides align to TRBD2. Per germline, CDR1 SQVTM and CDR2 ANQGSEA. The CDR3 extends over 14 amino acids. With V trimmed by 8 bases and J by 0 bases, 7 bases remained unmatched. CDR3 sequence (DNA): TGCAGCCTGGGTGGCGGGAGCTCCTACAATGAGCAGTTCTTC. This encodes CSLGGGSSYNEQFF.

The V gene is TRBV16, the J gene TRBJ2-5, with D unresolved. Trimming took 0 bases from V and 1 from J, leaving 6 bases between them. Germline CDR1 KGHSY, CDR2 FQNENV. This CDR3 comprises 14 residues. The CDR3 nucleotides read TGTGCCAGCAGCCAATCGTCCGTCCAAGAGACCCAGTACTTC. It translates to CASSQSSVQETQYF.

This sequence joins TRBV5-1 and TRBJ2-3; tentatively, D is TRBD1 (6 bases). The CDR3 has 15 residues. Trimming cost V 0 bases and J 1 base, with 9 bases left between them. Germline values: CDR1 SGHRS, CDR2 YFSETQ. The CDR3 here is CASSLDRVGTDTQYF. CDR3 in DNA: TGCGCCAGCAGCTTGGACAGGGTCGGCACAGATACGCAGTATTTT.

The sample holds one count of this clone. The chain couples TRBV28 to TRBJ2-5; tentative D call: TRBD2 (6 bases). Germline loops: CDR1 MDHEN, CDR2 SYDVKM. Trimming took off 8 bases at V and 5 bases at J, with 18 bases between the two ends. The CDR3 is made up of 14 amino acids. The CDR3 DNA reads as TGTGCCAGCTCCGGCAGGACTATTCAGGAGACCCAGTACTTC. This translates into CASSGRTIQETQYF.

The chain joins TRBV6-1 to TRBJ2-1; 14 positions match TRBD2. This CDR3 is built from 17 residues. Germline V gene sequence: CDR1 MNHNS, CDR2 SASEGT. The ends lost 2 bases at V and 1 base at J; junction bases unmatched: 1. In DNA, the CDR3 is TGTGCCAGCAGTGAAAGACTAGCGGGAGGGTCCTACAATGAGCAGTTCTTC. Encoded protein: CASSERLAGGSYNEQFF.

The V and J genes are TRBV12-3 or TRBV12-4 and TRBJ2-1; D is unclear. Between the trimmed V and J ends, which lost 4 bases and 9 bases, there was a span of 7 bases. This CDR3 region has 11 residues. The CDR3 coding sequence is TGTGCCAGCAGTTCAGACATTGAGCAGTTCTTC. As protein: CASSSDIEQFF.

J is TRBJ1-1 and V is TRBV5-4, with D unresolved. V lost 3 bases and J 6 bases, leaving 9 bases between the germline ends. CDR1 SGHNT and CDR2 YYREEE come from the germline V gene (reference sequence). The CDR3 is made up of 12 amino acids. The CDR3 region is CASSSGFSEAFF. In DNA, the CDR3 is TGTGCCAGCAGCTCGGGATTCTCTGAAGCTTTCTTT.